One and the same sample provided the 15 T cell receptor beta chains below, sequenced in a study of OX40 agonist ivuxolimab in advanced cancers. TCRdb's table, derived via immunoSEQ multiplex PCR, lists solely in-frame clones and lacks some. Among tens of thousands of clones listed, 89% were seen once. Here the sequenced sample was CD4+ or CD8+ T cells sorted from blood, taken in a trial of the OX40 agonist ivuxolimab. These receptors were obtained from an adult with an advanced solid tumor such as melanoma, head and neck, liver or kidney cancer.

The chain has TRBV28 and TRBJ1-2; TRBD1 is a possible D gene (6 bases). Trimming took 2 bases from V and 8 from J, leaving 18 bases between them. Germline V gene data show CDR1 as MDHEN and CDR2 as SYDVKM. There are 15 residues in the CDR3. Written as DNA, the CDR3 is TGTGCCAGCAGTTTAATTGGGGGCAGGCGGGGAGGCTACACCTTC. Translating it yields CASSLIGGRRGGYTF.

The chain couples TRBV9 to TRBJ1-6, with a weak D call TRBD1 (6 bases). Trimming cost V 0 bases and J 7 bases, with 8 bases left between them. Looked up from germline, CDR1 is SGDLS and CDR2 is YYNGEE. The CDR3 runs to 14 residues. The CDR3 is CASSVGGANSPLHF. The CDR3 DNA reads as TGTGCCAGCAGCGTAGGGGGGGCCAATTCACCCCTCCACTTT.

This clone was recorded once. This chain links TRBV6-6 with TRBJ1-2; possibly TRBD1 for D (6 bases). V lost 4 bases and J lost 3, with 15 bases in between. Germline-derived CDR1 and CDR2 are MNHNY and SVGAGI (reference sequence). The CDR3 loop spans 15 amino acids. The CDR3 bases are TGTGCCAGCAGTTTCCCTCAGGGGACCGACTATGGCTACACCTTC. Protein: CASSFPQGTDYGYTF.

The J gene is TRBJ2-3, the V gene TRBV5-8; D might be TRBD2 (7 bases). V lost 4 bases and J 9 bases, leaving 15 bases between the germline ends. CDR3 length: 13 amino acids. The V gene's germline CDR1 is SGHTS and CDR2 YDEGEE. The CDR3 sequence is CASSMSGEGTQYF. As DNA, the CDR3 is TGTGCCAGCAGCATGTCAGGGGAGGGGACGCAGTATTTT.

The genes are TRBV21-1 and TRBJ2-2; the table assigns TRBD2, which was not confirmed against the DNA. TRBV21-1 is a known pseudogene. The CDR3 spans 16 residues. The CDR3 protein is CASRQGTSGNTGELFF. The CDR3 bases are TGTGCCAGCAGACAAGGGACTAGCGGGAACACCGGGGAGCTGTTTTTT.

V usage is TRBV19 and J usage is TRBJ2-5; 12 positions agree with TRBD1. The V gene's germline CDR1 is LNHDA and CDR2 SQIVND (reference sequence). The CDR3 extends over 16 amino acids. Trimming cost V 5 bases and J 5 bases; bases outside gene matches: 9. CDR3 amino acids: CASSAPGQGATETQYF. The CDR3 coding sequence is TGTGCCAGTAGTGCTCCGGGACAGGGGGCGACGGAGACCCAGTACTTC.

The chain is built from TRBV19 and TRBJ1-2; perhaps TRBD1 as D (6 bases). Trimming cost V 6 bases and J 3 bases, with 17 bases left between them. The length of the CDR3 is 15 residues. Germline lookup yields CDR1 LNHDA and CDR2 SQIVND (reference sequence). CDR3 in amino acids: CASSTGHTLDYGYTF. As DNA, the CDR3 is TGTGCCAGTAGCACGGGACACACATTGGACTATGGCTACACCTTC.

The chain employs TRBV4-1 and TRBJ1-2, with no clear D. The CDR3 runs to 16 residues. The germline CDR1 and CDR2 sequences are MGHRA and YSYEKL. V lost 3 bases and J lost 8, with 22 bases in between. This CDR3 is CASSHTPTNPYQGYTF. CDR3 nucleotides: TGCGCCAGCAGCCACACCCCTACGAACCCTTACCAAGGCTACACCTTC.

This clone appeared once. The rearrangement uses TRBV11-2 and TRBJ2-4, with a possible D match to TRBD1 (7 bases). V gave up 5 bases and J gave up 8 bases, with 16 bases separating them. Germline loops: CDR1 SGHAT, CDR2 FQNNGV. This CDR3 contains 14 residues. This CDR3 reads CASSGGGPGDIQYF. The CDR3 DNA reads TGTGCCAGCAGCGGAGGGGGCCCGGGGGACATTCAGTACTTC.

V is TRBV7-9 and J is TRBJ2-4; possible D gene TRBD1, 7 bases. This CDR3 is built from 17 residues. Germline V gives CDR1 SEHNR, CDR2 FQNEAQ (reference sequence). Trimming pared 1 base from V and 8 bases from J, leaving 21 bases between. The CDR3 bases are TGTGCCAGCAGCTTAGACAGCAGGGGGGTTTCCCTGGACATTCAGTACTTC. Amino acids: CASSLDSRGVSLDIQYF.

The gene calls are TRBV28 and TRBJ1-3; TRBD1 might be the D (5 bases). Trimming left V 3 bases short and J 0 bases short, with 15 bases between. The germline gives CDR1 MDHEN, CDR2 SYDVKM. The CDR3 sequence is 17 residues long. The DNA for the CDR3 is TGTGCCAGCAGTTTTGTCCAGGGTTCCTACTCTGGAAACACCATATATTTT. Protein: CASSFVQGSYSGNTIYF.

V usage is TRBV19 and J usage is TRBJ1-1; D call uncertain. CDR1 is LNHDA, CDR2 SQIVND, per germline (reference sequence). Trimming took off 4 bases at V and 0 bases at J, with 9 bases between the two ends. This CDR3 spans 14 amino acids. DNA of the CDR3: TGTGCCAGTAGTAAGACAAGGATGAACACTGAAGCTTTCTTT. Amino acid sequence: CASSKTRMNTEAFF. The complete variable domain, with remaining parts taken from reference TRBV19 and TRBJ1-1, reads DGGITQSPKYLFRKEGQNVTLSCEQNLNHDAMYWYRQDPGQGLRLIYYSQIVNDFQKGDIAEGYSVSREKKESFPLTVTSAQKNPTAFYLCASSKTRMNTEAFFGQGTRLTVV.

The chain recombines TRBV6-5 with TRBJ2-5, with D tentatively TRBD1 (6 bases). Germline V gives CDR1 MNHEY, CDR2 SVGAGI. The CDR3 is 15 residues long. Trimming removed 3 bases at V and 4 bases at J, with 15 bases between. The CDR3 region has the DNA TGTGCCAGCAGTTATAAGGGGGACCATGGAGAGACCCAGTACTTC. Amino acid sequence: CASSYKGDHGETQYF.

This chain links TRBV6-1 with TRBJ2-2, with D tentatively TRBD1 (6 bases). Trimming removed 7 bases at V and 7 bases at J, with 7 bases between. The CDR3 totals 11 residues. CDR1 is MNHNS, CDR2 SASEGT, per germline. The CDR3 DNA follows: TGTGCCAGCAACAGGGTCGGGGAGCTGTTTTTT. Translating it yields CASNRVGELFF.

The chain is built from TRBV2 and TRBJ2-5, with unresolved D. TRBJ2-7 explains the end of the DNA better; the J call may be wrong. This CDR3 is 12 amino acids long. Germline CDR1 and CDR2: SNHLY and FYNNEI. The CDR3 DNA follows: TGTGCCAGCGGGTGGGCAGCTTACGAGCAGTACTTC. Encoded protein: CASGWAAYEQYF.